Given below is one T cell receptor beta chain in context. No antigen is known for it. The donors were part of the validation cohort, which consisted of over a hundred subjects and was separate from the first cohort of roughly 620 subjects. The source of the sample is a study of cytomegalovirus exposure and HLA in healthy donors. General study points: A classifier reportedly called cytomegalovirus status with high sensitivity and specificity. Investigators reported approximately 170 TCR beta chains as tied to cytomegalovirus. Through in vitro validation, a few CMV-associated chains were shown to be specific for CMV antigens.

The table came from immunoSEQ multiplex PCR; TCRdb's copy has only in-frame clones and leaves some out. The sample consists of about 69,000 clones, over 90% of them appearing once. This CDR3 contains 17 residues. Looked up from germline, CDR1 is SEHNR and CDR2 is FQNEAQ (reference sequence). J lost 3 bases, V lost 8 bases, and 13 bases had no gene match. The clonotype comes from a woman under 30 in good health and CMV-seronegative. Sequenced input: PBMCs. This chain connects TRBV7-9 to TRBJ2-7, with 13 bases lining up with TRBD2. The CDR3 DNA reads TGTGCCAGCGGGACTAGCGGGAACCTGGACATAGTCTACGAGCAGTACTTC. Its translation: CASGTSGNLDIVYEQYF.